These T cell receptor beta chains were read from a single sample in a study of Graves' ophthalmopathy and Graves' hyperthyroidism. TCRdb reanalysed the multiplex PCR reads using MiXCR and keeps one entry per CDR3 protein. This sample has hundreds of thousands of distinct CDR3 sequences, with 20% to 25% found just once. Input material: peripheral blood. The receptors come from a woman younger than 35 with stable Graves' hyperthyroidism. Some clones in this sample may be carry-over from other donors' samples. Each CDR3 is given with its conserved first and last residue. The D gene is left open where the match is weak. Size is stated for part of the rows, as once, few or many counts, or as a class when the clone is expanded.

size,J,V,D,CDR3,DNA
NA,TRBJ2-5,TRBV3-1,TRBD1,CASSQEQGLWETQYF,TGTGCCAGCAGCCAGGAACAGGGGCTCTGGGAGACCCAGTACTTC
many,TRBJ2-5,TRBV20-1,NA,CSARDRSGIETQYF,TGCAGTGCTAGAGATCGATCCGGGATTGAGACCCAGTACTTC
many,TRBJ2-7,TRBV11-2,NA,CASTPTAVPSEQYF,TGTGCCAGCACCCCGACAGCGGTCCCCTCCGAGCAGTACTTC
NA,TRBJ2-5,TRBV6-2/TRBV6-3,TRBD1,CASSPRGTGQETQYF,TGTGCCAGCAGCCCCCGGGGGACAGGACAAGAGACCCAGTACTTC
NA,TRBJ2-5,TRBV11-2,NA,CASRKGALQETQYF,TGTGCCAGCAGAAAAGGCGCCCTCCAAGAGACCCAGTACTTC
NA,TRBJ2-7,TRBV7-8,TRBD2,CASSLVPAGVYEQYF,TGTGCCAGCAGCCTAGTCCCAGCGGGAGTCTACGAGCAGTACTTC
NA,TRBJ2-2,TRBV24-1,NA,CATSAFDGELFF,TGTGCCACCAGTGCCTTCGACGGGGAGCTGTTTTTT
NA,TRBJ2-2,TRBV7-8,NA,CASSKIGELFF,TGTGCCAGCAGCAAGATAGGGGAGCTGTTTTTT
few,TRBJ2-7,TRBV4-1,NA,CASSQDFKGYEQYF,TGCGCCAGCAGCCAAGATTTCAAGGGCTACGAGCAGTACTTC
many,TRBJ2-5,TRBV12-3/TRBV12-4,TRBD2,CASSIAGSLVGTQYF,TGTGCCAGCAGTATAGCGGGATCCCTGGTAGGGACCCAGTACTTC
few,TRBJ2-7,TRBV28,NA,CASSSGLDEQYF,TGTGCCAGCAGCTCGGGCCTAGATGAGCAGTACTTC
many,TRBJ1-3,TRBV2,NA,CASSEESGSGNTIYF,TGTGCCAGCAGTGAAGAGTCCGGGTCTGGAAACACCATATATTTT
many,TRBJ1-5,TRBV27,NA,CASSIHRSNQPQHF,TGTGCCAGCAGTATACACAGAAGCAATCAGCCCCAGCATTTT
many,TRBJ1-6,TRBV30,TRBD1,CAWTGGAYNSPLHF,TGTGCCTGGACAGGGGGCGCTTATAATTCACCCCTCCACTTT
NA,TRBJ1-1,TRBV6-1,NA,CASSPTRDNNEAFF,TGTGCCAGCAGCCCCACCCGGGACAATAATGAAGCTTTCTTT
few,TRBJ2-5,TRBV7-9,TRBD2,CASSLKASGGQETQYF,TGTGCCAGCAGCTTAAAGGCTAGCGGGGGGCAAGAGACCCAGTACTTC
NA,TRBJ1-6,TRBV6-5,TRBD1,CASSYAGTEISPLHF,TGTGCCAGCAGTTACGCCGGGACAGAGATTTCACCCCTCCACTTT
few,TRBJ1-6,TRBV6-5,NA,CASSYIGGEDSPLHF,TGTGCCAGCAGTTACATCGGGGGCGAGGATTCACCCCTCCACTTT
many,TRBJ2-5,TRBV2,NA,CASRRTVEQETQYF,TGTGCCAGCAGGAGGACAGTTGAACAAGAGACCCAGTACTTC
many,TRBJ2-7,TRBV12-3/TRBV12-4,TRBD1,CASSLGQGSHEQYF,TGTGCCAGTTCCTTGGGACAGGGATCCCACGAGCAGTACTTC
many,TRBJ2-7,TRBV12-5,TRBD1,CASTDRLGGEQYF,TGTGCTAGTACGGACAGGTTAGGAGGCGAGCAGTACTTC
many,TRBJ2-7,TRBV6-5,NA,CASSRMDGSYEQYF,TGTGCCAGCAGCCGGATGGACGGTTCCTACGAGCAGTACTTC
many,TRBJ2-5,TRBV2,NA,CASKLQETQYF,TGTGCCAGCAAACTACAAGAGACCCAGTACTTC
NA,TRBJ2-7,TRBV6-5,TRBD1,CASSSQWDSSYEQYF,TGTGCCAGCAGTTCCCAATGGGACAGCTCCTACGAGCAGTACTTC
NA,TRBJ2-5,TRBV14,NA,CASSQESSLETQYF,TGTGCCAGCAGCCAAGAGAGTAGTTTGGAGACCCAGTACTTC
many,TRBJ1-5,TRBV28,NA,CASSTPEGTSWGSYQPQHF,TGTGCCAGCAGTACCCCGGAAGGGACATCCTGGGGATCCTATCAGCCCCAGCATTTT
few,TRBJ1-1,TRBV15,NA,CATSRTGGSTEAFF,TGTGCCACCAGCAGAACAGGCGGTAGCACTGAAGCTTTCTTT
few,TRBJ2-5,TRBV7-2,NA,CASSPTGAEETKYF,TGTGCCAGCAGCCCGACGGGGGCCGAAGAGACCAAGTACTTC
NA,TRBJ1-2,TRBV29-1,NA,CSAWSYYGYTF,TGCAGCGCGTGGTCGTACTATGGCTACACCTTC
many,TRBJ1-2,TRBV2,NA,CASRGEGRGLASTF,TGTGCCAGCCGTGGAGAGGGGAGGGGACTGGCATCCACCTTC